Each of the 14 T cell receptor beta chains below was sequenced from the same sample in a study of T cells after yellow fever vaccination. TCRdb reprocessed the 5' RACE reads with MiXCR, giving one entry per CDR3 protein. In the table there are 250,000 or so distinct CDR3 sequences, 6.9% of which are singletons. Source: CD4+ T cells sorted from PBMCs, taken 15 days after the yellow fever booster vaccination. These TCRs come from a man aged 25 to 45 who received the YFV17D yellow fever vaccine.

This clonotype was counted many times. This chain joins TRBV6-2 or TRBV6-3 and TRBJ2-4; D remains unclear. CDR1 is MNHEY and CDR2 is SVGEGT in the germline V gene. CDR3 length: 13 amino acids. Trimming removed 2 bases from V and 4 bases from J, with 6 bases in between. CDR3 region: CASSYLEKNIQYF. In nucleotides, the CDR3 is TGTGCCAGCAGTTACCTAGAGAAAAACATTCAGTACTTC.

This clonotype was detected a few times. The chain is built from TRBV4-3 and TRBJ2-7; 10 nucleotides match TRBD2. The length of the CDR3 is 15 residues. Germline lookup yields CDR1 LGHNA and CDR2 YSLEER. The trim removed 1 base at V and 6 bases at J, leaving 6 bases unmatched. The CDR3 here is CASSQVTSGSAEQYF. In nucleotides, the CDR3 is TGCGCCAGCAGCCAAGTGACTAGCGGGTCCGCCGAGCAGTACTTC.

This clonotype was observed a few times. This chain joins TRBV6-5 and TRBJ1-2; weak D call: TRBD1 (5 bases). Per the germline V gene, CDR1 is MNHEY and CDR2 is SVGAGI. This CDR3 contains 12 residues. V lost 6 bases and J 7 bases, leaving 12 bases between the germline ends. Here the CDR3 reads CASSEGYTGYTF. In nucleotides, the CDR3 is TGTGCCAGCAGCGAGGGGTATACTGGCTACACCTTC.

The gene calls are TRBV7-2 and TRBJ2-2, with D hard to call. The CDR3 spans 15 residues. V lost 4 bases and J lost 4, with 13 bases in between. The germline gives CDR1 SGHTA, CDR2 FQGNSA. CDR3 nucleotide sequence: TGTGCCAGCAGCTCCCAAAATCTAGGCACCGGGGAGCTGTTTTTT. Its translation: CASSSQNLGTGELFF.

In the case of this clonotype: This may stem from a read error, because a much larger clone lies one nucleotide away. The chain links TRBV9 to TRBJ2-2; a weak D match, TRBD1 (5 bases). The CDR3 consists of 16 residues. The germline gives CDR1 SGDLS, CDR2 YYNGEE. Trimming removed 0 bases from V and 3 bases from J, with 12 bases in between. This chain's CDR3 is CASSVVPGHDTGELFF. The CDR3 DNA sequence: TGTGCCAGCAGCGTAGTGCCAGGGCACGACACCGGGGAGCTGTTTTTT.

The chain links TRBV9 to TRBJ2-1, with 8 nucleotides matching TRBD2. Germline V gene lookup returns CDR1 SGDLS and CDR2 YYNGEE. The CDR3 totals 14 residues. J was trimmed by 8 bases and V by 2 bases; bases with no gene match: 6. CDR3 coding DNA: TGTGCCAGCAGCGTGGGGACTAGGTTCCATGAGCAGTTCTTC. As protein: CASSVGTRFHEQFF. Together with reference TRBV9 and TRBJ2-1, the CDR3 gives the full variable domain: DSGVTQTPKHLITATGQRVTLRCSPRSGDLSVYWYQQSLDQGLQFLIQYYNGEERAKGNILERFSAQQFPDLHSELNLSSLELGDSALYFCASSVGTRFHEQFFGPGTRLTVL.

Ten or more counts support this clonotype. The chain joins TRBV10-3 to TRBJ2-7, with D tentatively TRBD2 (5 bases). V lost 4 bases, J lost 6 bases, and 7 bases lay in between. Germline CDR1 reads ENHRY; CDR2 reads SYGVKD. The length of the CDR3 is 11 residues. This chain's CDR3 is CAISGGREQYF. Here the CDR3 DNA reads TGTGCCATCAGTGGAGGGCGCGAGCAGTACTTC.

This chain joins TRBV7-9 and TRBJ2-4, with D perhaps given as TRBD1 or TRBD2 (5 bases each). Germline V CDR1 and CDR2: SEHNR, FQNEAQ (reference sequence). With 4 bases removed from V and 0 bases from J, the gap between germline ends came to 10 bases. The CDR3 consists of 15 residues. This CDR3 reads CASSSGALAKNIQYF. DNA for the CDR3: TGTGCCAGCAGCTCCGGGGCCTTAGCCAAAAACATTCAGTACTTC.

This clonotype has at least ten counts. The V call is TRBV6-2 or TRBV6-3, the J call TRBJ2-1; 13 bases are shared with TRBD2. From germline, CDR1 is MNHEY and CDR2 SVGEGT. After removal of 5 bases from V and 7 bases from J, the junction contained 5 bases not matched to a gene. The CDR3 runs to 15 residues. CDR3 sequence reads: CASSPGLAGVNEQFF. The CDR3 DNA reads TGTGCCAGCAGTCCCGGACTAGCGGGAGTTAATGAGCAGTTCTTC.

This clonotype was observed many times. The rearrangement uses TRBV5-1 and TRBJ2-5, with 13 bases matching TRBD2. Per germline, CDR1 SGHRS and CDR2 YFSETQ. J gave up 2 bases and V 4 bases, and 8 bases lay outside the gene matches. The CDR3 is made up of 17 amino acids. The CDR3 sequence is CASSIGLAGATQETQYF. The DNA for the CDR3 is TGCGCCAGCAGCATCGGACTAGCGGGAGCCACACAAGAGACCCAGTACTTC.

The table lists this clonotype with many counts. V and J are TRBV6-5 and TRBJ2-7, with D perhaps matching TRBD1 (5 bases). V gave up 10 bases and J gave up 3 bases, with 10 bases separating them. The CDR3 has 11 residues. Germline CDR1 and CDR2: MNHEY and SVGAGI. The CDR3 spells CATSRGYEQYF. CDR3 DNA sequence: TGTGCCACCTCTAGGGGCTACGAGCAGTACTTC.

This clonotype was seen ten or more times. The rearrangement uses TRBV6-5 and TRBJ2-3; D is possibly TRBD1 (5 bases). This CDR3 comprises 13 residues. Looked up from germline, CDR1 is MNHEY and CDR2 is SVGAGI. The V gene lost 6 bases and the J gene lost 4 bases, with 11 bases spanning the gap. The CDR3 DNA sequence: TGTGCCAGCAGAACGACAGCTGCAGATACGCAGTATTTT. It translates to CASRTTAADTQYF.

This clonotype was observed many times. The V call is TRBV4-3, the J call TRBJ2-2; D not certain. Trimming pared 1 base from V and 1 base from J, leaving 10 bases between. The CDR3 sequence is 16 residues long. Germline-derived CDR1 and CDR2 are LGHNA and YSLEER. The CDR3 sequence: CASSQGGRLNTGELFF. In DNA form, the CDR3 reads TGCGCCAGCAGCCAAGGGGGAAGGTTGAACACCGGGGAGCTGTTTTTT.

This chain joins TRBV9 and TRBJ2-7; perhaps D is TRBD1 or TRBD2 (6 bases each). The germline V and J ends were trimmed by 0 bases and 4 bases, with 14 bases remaining between them. The CDR3 contains 15 residues. Germline V lookup: CDR1 SGDLS, CDR2 YYNGEE. In DNA form, the CDR3 reads TGTGCCAGCAGCGTAGCTCCCGGGGGCCAGTACGAGCAGTACTTC. Translated, it gives CASSVAPGGQYEQYF.